A selection of T cell receptor beta chains follows, all from one sample in a study of OX40 agonist ivuxolimab in advanced cancers. The repertoire was sequenced with immunoSEQ multiplex PCR; TCRdb's copy has only in-frame clones and lacks some. The sample carries almost 80,000 clones, around 87% recorded once. This material consisted of CD4+ or CD8+ T cells sorted from blood, taken in a trial of the OX40 agonist ivuxolimab. The receptors shown here come from an adult with an advanced solid tumor such as melanoma, head and neck, liver or kidney cancer. CDR3s include the opening cysteine and the closing phenylalanine or tryptophan. A D gene is named only where the DNA matches it firmly. Only part of the rows carry a size: once, few, many, or a class if the clone is expanded.

v_call	d_call	j_call	clone_size	cdr3_nt	cdr3_aa
TRBV2	TRBD1	TRBJ1-6	NA	TGTGCCAGCCAAGGACAGGGAAAATCACCCCTCCACTTT	CASQGQGKSPLHF
TRBV18	TRBD1	TRBJ1-5	NA	TGTGCCAGCTCACCAGTACAGGGGTTCAATCAGCCCCAGCATTTT	CASSPVQGFNQPQHF
TRBV5-8	NA	TRBJ2-3	NA	TGTGCCAGCAGCAAGAACAAAGATACGCAGTATTTT	CASSKNKDTQYF
TRBV10-3	NA	TRBJ2-5	NA	TGTGCCATCAGTGAGGGAGGGAGACCGTACCAAGAGACCCAGTACTTC	CAISEGGRPYQETQYF
TRBV2	TRBD2	TRBJ2-7	NA	TGTGCCAGCTCTGGCCCAGCGGGAGGGCGTCGCTCGCAGTACTTC	CASSGPAGGRRSQYF
TRBV27	NA	TRBJ2-7	NA	TGTGCCAGCAGCCTCAGGGGTACATCCTACGAGCAGTACTTC	CASSLRGTSYEQYF
TRBV28	NA	TRBJ2-7	NA	TGTGCCAGCAGTTTGGGAGGACCTGACTACCGCGAGCAGTACTTC	CASSLGGPDYREQYF
TRBV4-2	TRBD2	TRBJ2-2	NA	TGTGCCAGCAGCCAATCGACTAGCCTCCCCACCGGGGAGCTGTTTTTT	CASSQSTSLPTGELFF
TRBV7-6	TRBD1	TRBJ2-6	NA	TGTGCCAGCAGCACCCACGTTCAGGGGGCGCTAGGAGGTGGGGCCAACGTCCTGACTTTC	CASSTHVQGALGGGANVLTF
TRBV29-1	NA	TRBJ2-7	once	TGCAGCGTTGGGGGGAGAGTGACCTACGAGCAGTACTTC	CSVGGRVTYEQYF
TRBV5-6	NA	TRBJ1-2	NA	TGTGCCAGCAGCTTGGTTGACAGGAGTTCTGGCTACACCTTC	CASSLVDRSSGYTF
TRBV6-1	NA	TRBJ2-7	few	TGTGCCAGCAGTGGACAGACCTACGAGCAGTACTTC	CASSGQTYEQYF
TRBV25-1	NA	TRBJ1-5	few	TGTGCCAGCAGTCATGGATGGAATCAGCCCCAGCATTTT	CASSHGWNQPQHF
TRBV2	NA	TRBJ2-3	few	TGTGCCAGCAGTGAACGCACCACAGATACGCAGTATTTT	CASSERTTDTQYF
TRBV5-1	NA	TRBJ1-4	NA	TGCGCCAGCAGCTTGTATTTGATCGGGACATCGACCGTTCCCACTAATGAAAAACTGTTTTTT	CASSLYLIGTSTVPTNEKLFF
TRBV9	NA	TRBJ1-2	NA	TGTGCCAGCAGCGTAGAGGGCAGTCGGGGTTTTGGCTACACCTTC	CASSVEGSRGFGYTF
TRBV9	NA	TRBJ2-1	NA	TGTGCCAGCAGCGTAAGGGGACAAGGGCCCAATGAGCAGTTCTTC	CASSVRGQGPNEQFF
TRBV18	TRBD1	TRBJ2-3	once	TGTGCCAGCTCACCTGGGACAGTTCGGGATACGCAGTATTTT	CASSPGTVRDTQYF
TRBV10-1	NA	TRBJ2-5	NA	TGCGCCAGCAGCCAGGGACTTGCCCAAGAGACCCAGTACTTC	CASSQGLAQETQYF
TRBV6-5	NA	TRBJ2-7	NA	TGTGCCAGCAAGAGGGGCCGGACGGACGAGCAGTACTTC	CASKRGRTDEQYF
TRBV9	TRBD2	TRBJ2-3	NA	TGTGCCAGCACAATTAGCGGGAGGGTGTCAGATACGCAGTATTTT	CASTISGRVSDTQYF
TRBV5-1	NA	TRBJ2-5	NA	TGCGCCAGCAGCCCCGGACTACCTCAAGAGACCCAGTACTTC	CASSPGLPQETQYF
TRBV27	NA	TRBJ2-7	NA	TGTGCTTTAGGTAAGTCCAGGACGGACGACTACGAGCAGTACTTC	CALGKSRTDDYEQYF
TRBV7-5	NA	TRBJ1-2	NA	TGTGTCAGAAGCTTAAGAATTTCCGCGTGGGGCTACACCTTC	CVRSLRISAWGYTF
TRBV6-5	NA	TRBJ1-4	NA	TGTGCCAGCAGTTACTCCCGACAGATCAATGAAAAACTGTTTTTT	CASSYSRQINEKLFF
TRBV6-6	NA	TRBJ1-5	NA	TGTGCCAGCAAACGGGCTCACAATCAGCCCCAGCATTTT	CASKRAHNQPQHF
TRBV7-9	NA	TRBJ2-5	NA	TGTGCCAGCTCGACAGGTCCCGGAGGGACCCAGTACTTC	CASSTGPGGTQYF
TRBV28	NA	TRBJ1-1	NA	TGTGCCAGCATGACAACTAAACTCGGGAACACTGAAGCTTTCTTT	CASMTTKLGNTEAFF
TRBV6-5	TRBD2	TRBJ2-7	NA	TGTGCCAGCAGCCGAACCGGGACTAGCGGCTACGAGCAGTACTTC	CASSRTGTSGYEQYF
TRBV28	NA	TRBJ1-5	once	TGTGCCAGCAGGATCCTCCGGGGGACCCAGCCCCAGCATTTT	CASRILRGTQPQHF
TRBV19	NA	TRBJ1-2	NA	TGTGCCAGTAGGAACGCAGGCGGGATTTGGACCTTC	CASRNAGGIWTF
TRBV19	NA	TRBJ1-2	few	TGTGCCAGTATCTATGGCTACACCTTC	CASIYGYTF